What follows are 8 T cell receptor beta chains derived from one specimen sequenced in a study of naive and memory T cell subsets (dated by TCRdb to about 2017). Results and caveats for the whole study, not just this receptor: A few larger clonotypes were found in naive repertoires, especially CD8, and these larger clonotypes were possibly memory cells re-expressing CD45RA.

The method was UMI-ligation and nested PCR. Data came from an Illumina MiSeq. The beta constant-region primer was an equimolar mix of two oligonucleotides covering both TRBC1 and TRBC2. The ligated cDNA went through four rounds of PCR with nested alpha and beta constant-region primers together with the SP2 primer. Clones were called with MiXCR by TCRdb after fastp trimmed the public reads at Q25, and only in-frame beta chains were retained. CDR3 protein duplicates are merged, each entry listing the most common genes and DNA. Here the sample has approximately 140,000 distinct CDR3 sequences; over 20% occur a single time. The ten most abundant clones make up 0.11% of the sample. These receptors have no identified antigens. The source material was naive CD4+ T cells from blood. The cell subset or site label, as the study defines it: naive T cells, CD45RA high CD27+. Receptor source: a human donor in good health.

The chain couples TRBV28 to TRBJ2-7, with 7 bases identical to TRBD1. CDR1 is MDHEN and CDR2 is SYDVKM in the germline V gene. The V and J ends lost 7 bases and 4 bases, in that order; junction bases with no gene match: 10. This CDR3 comprises 14 residues. The CDR3: CASTISQGLYEQYF. CDR3 bases: TGTGCCAGCACGATCTCACAGGGGTTGTACGAGCAGTACTTC.

This chain joins TRBV28 and TRBJ2-3, with D maybe TRBD1 (7 bases). The germline V gene encodes CDR1 MDHEN and CDR2 SYDVKM. V was shortened by 6 bases and J by 0 bases, with 19 bases between the two germline ends. The CDR3 runs to 17 residues. CDR3 sequence reads: CASRSGLGTESTDTQYF. Written as DNA, the CDR3 is TGTGCCAGCAGAAGCGGGCTTGGGACAGAAAGCACAGATACGCAGTATTTT.

CDR3 loop: CASSFKGTDTQYF. DNA of the CDR3: TGCGCCAGCAGCTTCAAAGGGACAGATACGCAGTATTTT. The chain carries TRBV5-1 and TRBJ2-3; unclear D gene. V lost 2 bases to trimming and J lost 3 bases, with 7 bases between them. Germline CDR1 reads SGHRS; CDR2 reads YFSETQ. The CDR3 contains 13 residues. Variable domain in full (rest from reference TRBV5-1 and TRBJ2-3): KAGVTQTPRYLIKTRGQQVTLSCSPISGHRSVSWYQQTPGQGLQFLFEYFSETQRNKGNFPGRFSGRQFSNSRSEMNVSTLELGDSALYLCASSFKGTDTQYFGPGTRLTVL.

This clonotype was seen only a few times. This chain joins TRBV29-1 and TRBJ2-1; 8 bases are a match to TRBD2. After removal of 4 bases from V and 5 bases from J, the junction contained 7 bases not matched to a gene. The CDR3 is 14 residues long. Germline CDR1 and CDR2: SQVTM and ANQGSEA. CDR3 bases: TGCAGCGTTGCGGGGCGGGAGGAAAACAATGAGCAGTTCTTC. Its protein is CSVAGREENNEQFF.

This clonotype appeared a few times. The chain employs TRBV3-1 and TRBJ2-1; D gene unclear. CDR1 is LGHDT, CDR2 YNNKEL, per germline (reference sequence). The V and J ends lost 3 bases and 3 bases respectively, with 9 bases between them. This CDR3 is 14 amino acids long. The CDR3: CASSHRLDYNEQFF. Here the CDR3 DNA reads TGTGCCAGCAGCCACAGGCTGGACTACAATGAGCAGTTCTTC.

This clonotype was found many times. The chain recombines TRBV13 with TRBJ2-1, with 15 positions matching TRBD2. The CDR3 covers 19 residues. Germline V gene sequence: CDR1 PRHDT, CDR2 FYEKMQ (reference sequence). Trimming took 0 bases from V and 3 from J; bases not matched to a gene: 6. The CDR3 sequence is CASSLGRGLAGGIYNEQFF. The CDR3 bases are TGTGCCAGCAGCTTAGGTCGGGGACTAGCGGGAGGAATCTACAATGAGCAGTTCTTC.

The chain recombines TRBV7-8 with TRBJ2-7; possible D gene TRBD2, 6 bases. This CDR3 region has 14 residues. Germline V lookup: CDR1 SGHVS, CDR2 FQNEAQ. V was clipped by 6 bases and J by 6 bases, with 18 bases between them. This chain's CDR3 is CASRTTGDAGEQYF. In nucleotides, the CDR3 is TGTGCCAGCAGAACCACGGGGGACGCTGGCGAGCAGTACTTC. Together with reference TRBV7-8 and TRBJ2-7, the CDR3 gives the full variable domain: GAGVSQSPRYKVAKRGQDVALRCDPISGHVSLFWYQQALGQGPEFLTYFQNEAQLDKSGLPSDRFFAERPEGSVSTLKIQRTQQEDSAVYLCASRTTGDAGEQYFGPGTRLTVT.

The chain has TRBV5-5 and TRBJ2-3; 12 bases match TRBD2. V trimming: 3 bases; J trimming: 0 bases; junction bases outside the gene matches: 14. Germline CDR1 SGHKS, CDR2 YYEKEE (reference sequence). CDR3 length equals 20 residues. CDR3 loop: CASSYPTSGSPIDSTDTQYF. The CDR3 DNA sequence: TGTGCCAGCAGCTATCCGACTAGCGGGAGCCCTATAGACAGCACAGATACGCAGTATTTT.